Given below is one T cell receptor beta chain in context. As yet, its antigen is unknown. Stored at -80 C, 2 million PBMCs were the source of the unsorted libraries. One entry per CDR3 protein, called by TCRdb with MiXCR from the 5' RACE reads. The sample carries around 46,000 distinct CDR3 sequences, 3.5% to 5.5% recorded once. This record comes from a study of neurological immune-mediated disorders. Study results and limitations: When repertoires were grouped phylogenetically, those of 18 of 34 multiple sclerosis patients fell into one related-CDR3 cluster, a possible signature. No sharing of CDR3 amino acid sequences was observed among expanded clones across subjects, suggesting private repertoires in all groups. While HTLV-1-associated myelopathy showed the greatest TCR clonal expansion, multiple sclerosis showed the least, falling below healthy controls.

This receptor was identified in a woman aged 55-70 years with multiple sclerosis. Material: PBMCs.

CDR3 protein: CASSLWVQLETQYF. CDR3 coding DNA: TGTGCCAGCAGCTTATGGGTACAGCTGGAGACCCAGTACTTC. The chain couples TRBV7-2 to TRBJ2-5, with no clear D. Per the germline V gene, CDR1 is SGHTA and CDR2 is FQGNSA. CDR3 length: 14 residues. Trimming took 2 bases from V and 5 from J, leaving 12 bases between them.